At least ten counts were recorded for the clone carrying this T cell receptor beta chain. Trimming removed 1 base from V and 6 bases from J, with 8 bases in between. This CDR3 comprises 13 residues. Per the germline V gene, CDR1 is LGHDT and CDR2 is YNNKEL (reference sequence). This sample is part of a study of T cells in Graves' hyperthyroidism and ophthalmopathy. TCR beta CDR3 regions were amplified from RNA transcripts. A first-round RT-PCR of the TCR CDR3 used the HTBI primer set. TCRdb recomputed calls from the multiplex PCR reads with MiXCR, one row per CDR3 protein. Of hundreds of thousands of distinct CDR3 sequences in the sample, about a sixth were seen once.

The chain uses TRBV3-1 and TRBJ2-3; D unresolved. This clonotype originated in a woman aged 25 to 39 with Graves' hyperthyroidism. The material sequenced was blood. For the CDR3, the DNA is TGTGCCAGCAGCCAAGGTATGCCGGATACGCAGTATTTT. Encoded protein: CASSQGMPDTQYF.